Listed below are T cell receptor beta chains from one sample, sequenced in a study of vaccination and CD4 T cells after COVID-19. Antigen specificity for these receptors is unknown. TCRdb recomputed calls from the PCR reads with MiXCR, one row per CDR3 protein. Of 3,700 or so distinct CDR3 sequences listed, over 12% are singletons. The sample taken for sequencing was CD4+ T cells from blood, cultured in vitro. The receptors shown here come from a human donor who had recovered from COVID-19. Each CDR3 is given with its conserved first and last residue. A D gene is named only where the DNA matches it firmly. Clone size is shown for a subset of rows, as once, few, many or a class of expanded clone.

j_call v_call d_call clone_size cdr3_nt cdr3_aa
TRBJ1-5 TRBV6-1 - medium-sized TGTGCCAGCAGTCCCGCTAGCAATCAGCCCCAGCATTTT CASSPASNQPQHF
TRBJ2-5 TRBV30 TRBD2 few TGTGCCTGGACTACGGGACTAGTGGAGACCCAGTACTTC CAWTTGLVETQYF
TRBJ2-7 TRBV5-1 TRBD2 - TGCGCCAGCAGCTTGGGACTAGCGGGGGCCAATCCTCTCTACGAGCAGTACTTC CASSLGLAGANPLYEQYF
TRBJ2-1 TRBV30 TRBD2 - TGTGCCTGGACTGGACTAGCGGGGGGCTCCTACAATGAGCAGTTCTTC CAWTGLAGGSYNEQFF
TRBJ2-7 TRBV20-1 - - TGCAGTGCTCTACCGGGCCGCGGCTTCTCCTACGAGCAGTACTTC CSALPGRGFSYEQYF
TRBJ2-1 TRBV14 - few TGTGCCAGCAGCCCCGGCGGACGCTACAATGAGCAGTTCTTC CASSPGGRYNEQFF
TRBJ1-2 TRBV30 - medium-sized TGTGCCTGGAGTGTACCAACAGGGCAGGGCGGTGGCTACACCTTC CAWSVPTGQGGGYTF
TRBJ1-2 TRBV20-1 - medium-sized TGCAGTGCTAGAGATTTACAGGGCAGGGACTATGGCTACACCTTC CSARDLQGRDYGYTF
TRBJ1-5 TRBV2 - - TGTGCCAGCAGCGCATCTTCGGGGGGACGTCGGCCCCAGCATTTT CASSASSGGRRPQHF
TRBJ2-3 TRBV29-1 - few TGCAGCGTTGACAGGGAGTCCACAGATACGCAGTATTTT CSVDRESTDTQYF
TRBJ2-7 TRBV12-3/TRBV12-4 TRBD1 - TGTGCCAGCAGTTTGGGACAGGGGAACGAGCAGTACTTC CASSLGQGNEQYF
TRBJ1-1 TRBV6-1 - large TGTGCCAGCAGTAGATTTCGGGACACTGAAGCTTTCTTT CASSRFRDTEAFF
TRBJ1-1 TRBV18 TRBD1 medium-sized TGTGCCAGCTCACCGGGACAGGACACTGAAGCTTTCTTT CASSPGQDTEAFF
TRBJ2-2 TRBV11-2 - few TGTGCCAGCAGCTTAGGAGTTGCGTCCGGGGAGCTGTTTTTT CASSLGVASGELFF
TRBJ1-2 TRBV27 - medium-sized TGTGCCAGCAGTCTCGCGGGACATCTTGACCATGGCTACACCTTC CASSLAGHLDHGYTF
TRBJ1-4 TRBV6-1 - - TGTGCCAGCAGAAGACAGGCATCATCAACTAATGAAAAACTGTTTTTT CASRRQASSTNEKLFF
TRBJ1-3 TRBV9 - - TGTGCCAGCAGCGTAGCCCCCACCGGGACCGCTGGAAACACCATATATTTT CASSVAPTGTAGNTIYF
TRBJ2-1 TRBV6-5 TRBD2 few TGTGCCAGCAGTTACCCAATAGCGGGGGGGCCGGGTGAGCAGTTCTTC CASSYPIAGGPGEQFF
TRBJ2-5 TRBV20-1 - medium-sized TGCAGTGCCCCGAGAGGAACTCAACGAGGGACCCAGTACTTC CSAPRGTQRGTQYF
TRBJ2-7 TRBV20-1 - - TGCAGTGCTAGAGAGCCGAGAGAGACATACGAGCAGTACTTC CSAREPRETYEQYF
TRBJ2-7 TRBV7-9 TRBD2 - TGTGCCAGCAGCTCGCCCCTCTGGACTAGCGGGGGGGCGGTTAGGTACGAGCAGTACTTC CASSSPLWTSGGAVRYEQYF
TRBJ2-4 TRBV6-5 - few TGTGCCAGCAGTTACTCGATCATCGGGACCAAAAACATTCAGTACTTC CASSYSIIGTKNIQYF
TRBJ2-3 TRBV20-1 - medium-sized TGCAGTGCTAGAGATCTCTCTTCGGGACCAGGCGTGGATACGCAGTATTTT CSARDLSSGPGVDTQYF